The sequence of this T cell receptor (beta chain) was determined in a study of blood T cells in healthy people across ages. For the study at large: About one barcoded TCR beta cDNA was captured per two T cells.

This clonotype showed up just once. What it binds is not known. General observations from the study: Roughly linearly, TCR beta diversity per million T cells fell as age increased. More naive CD4+ cells and higher diversity marked long-lived donors relative to aged donors.

A J-beta primer mix and a sample-barcoded 5' primer were used in a second PCR of roughly 7 to 12 cycles. TCRdb reprocessed the 5' RACE reads via MiXCR and lists one record per CDR3 protein. Here the sample spans about 1,400,000 distinct CDR3 sequences, roughly 40% being singletons. The V end was cut by 0 bases, the J end by 0 bases, with 11 bases between. The CDR3 runs 15 residues. The germline CDR1 and CDR2 sequences are DFQATT and SNEGSKA (reference sequence). V is TRBV20-1 and J is TRBJ2-5; the D is unclear. This clonotype was obtained from a woman aged 18-35 years in good health. Sequencing used blood. The CDR3: CSAREAGRNQETQYF. The CDR3 DNA reads TGCAGTGCTAGAGAAGCAGGACGAAACCAAGAGACCCAGTACTTC.